This T cell receptor beta chain was captured in a study of blood T cells in healthy people across ages. The germline gives CDR1 MNHEY, CDR2 SVGAGI. The CDR3 loop spans 13 amino acids. V was pared by 2 bases and J by 5 bases, with 10 bases between. Combining a sample-barcoded 5' primer with a J-beta primer mix, a second PCR ran for 7 to 11 cycles. In TCRdb, the 5' RACE reads were re-called with MiXCR into one record per CDR3 protein. In the table there are more than 900,000 distinct CDR3 sequences, almost 30% of which are singletons. The data were also submitted as part of a second study, on T cells of mothers and their children.

Sequencing input: blood. The TCR sequence derives from a woman in her thirties or forties in good health. V and J are TRBV6-5 and TRBJ2-7; weak D call: TRBD1 (6 bases). CDR3 DNA sequence: TGTGCCAGCAGTTACGCAAGGACAGACGAGCAGTACTTC. Protein sequence: CASSYARTDEQYF.